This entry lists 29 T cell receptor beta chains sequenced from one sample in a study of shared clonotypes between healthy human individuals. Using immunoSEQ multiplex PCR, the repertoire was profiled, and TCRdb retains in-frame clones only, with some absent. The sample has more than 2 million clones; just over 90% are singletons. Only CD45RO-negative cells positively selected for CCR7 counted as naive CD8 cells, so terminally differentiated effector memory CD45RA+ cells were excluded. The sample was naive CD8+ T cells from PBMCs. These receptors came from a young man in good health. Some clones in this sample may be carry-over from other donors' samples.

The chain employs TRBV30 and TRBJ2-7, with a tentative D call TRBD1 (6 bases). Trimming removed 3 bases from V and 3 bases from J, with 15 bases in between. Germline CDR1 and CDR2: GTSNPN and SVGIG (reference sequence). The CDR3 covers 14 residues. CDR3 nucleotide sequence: TGTGCCTGGAGATCACGGACAGCGTTCTACGAGCAGTACTTC. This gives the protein CAWRSRTAFYEQYF.

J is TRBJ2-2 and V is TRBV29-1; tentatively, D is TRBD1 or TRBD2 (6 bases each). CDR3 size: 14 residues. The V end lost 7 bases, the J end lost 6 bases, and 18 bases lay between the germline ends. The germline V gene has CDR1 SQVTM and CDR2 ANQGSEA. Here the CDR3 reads CSALGGIGAGELFF. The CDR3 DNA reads TGCAGCGCCTTAGGGGGGATAGGTGCCGGGGAGCTGTTTTTT.

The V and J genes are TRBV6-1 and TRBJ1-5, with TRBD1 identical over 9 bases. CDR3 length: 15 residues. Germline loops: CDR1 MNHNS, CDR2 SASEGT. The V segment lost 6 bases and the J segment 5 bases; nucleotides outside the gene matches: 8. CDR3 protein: CASSRRTGADQPQHF. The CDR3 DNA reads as TGTGCCAGCAGCCGTCGGACAGGGGCCGATCAGCCCCAGCATTTT.

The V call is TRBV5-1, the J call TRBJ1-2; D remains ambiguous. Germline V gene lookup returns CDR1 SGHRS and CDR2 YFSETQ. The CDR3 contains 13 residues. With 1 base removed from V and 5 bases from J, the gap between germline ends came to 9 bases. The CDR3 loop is CASSLSGYYGYTF. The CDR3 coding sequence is TGCGCCAGCAGCTTGTCAGGTTATTATGGCTACACCTTC.

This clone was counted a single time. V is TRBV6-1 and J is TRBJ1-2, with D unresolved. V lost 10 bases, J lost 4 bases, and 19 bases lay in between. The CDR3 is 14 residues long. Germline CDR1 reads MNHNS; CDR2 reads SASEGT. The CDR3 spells CAMKAAGFSYGYTF. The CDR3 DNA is TGTGCCATGAAGGCGGCAGGATTTTCCTATGGCTACACCTTC.

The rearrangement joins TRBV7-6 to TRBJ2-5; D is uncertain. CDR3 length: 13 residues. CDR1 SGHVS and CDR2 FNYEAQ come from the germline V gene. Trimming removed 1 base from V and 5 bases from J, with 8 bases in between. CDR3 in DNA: TGTGCCAGCAGCTTAGGCCCGCCCGAGACCCAGTACTTC. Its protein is CASSLGPPETQYF. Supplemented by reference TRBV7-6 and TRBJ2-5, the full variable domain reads GAGVSQSPRYKVTKRGQDVALRCDPISGHVSLYWYRQALGQGPEFLTYFNYEAQQDKSGLPNDRFSAERPEGSISTLTIQRTEQRDSAMYRCASSLGPPETQYFGPGTRLLVL.

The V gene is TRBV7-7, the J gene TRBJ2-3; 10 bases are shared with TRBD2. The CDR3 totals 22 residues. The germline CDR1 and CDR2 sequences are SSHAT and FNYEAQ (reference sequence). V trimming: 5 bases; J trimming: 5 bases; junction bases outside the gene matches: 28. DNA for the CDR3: TGTGCCAGCAGCCCGGTTCTCCCCCGGGGCCGGCCCACTAGCGGGAATGAAGATACGCAGTATTTT. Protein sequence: CASSPVLPRGRPTSGNEDTQYF.

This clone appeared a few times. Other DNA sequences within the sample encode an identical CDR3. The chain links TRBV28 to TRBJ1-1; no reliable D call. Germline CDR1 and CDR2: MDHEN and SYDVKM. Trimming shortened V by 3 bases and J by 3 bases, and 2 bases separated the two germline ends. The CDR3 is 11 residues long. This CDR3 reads CASSLDTEAFF. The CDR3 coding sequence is TGTGCCAGCAGTTTGGACACTGAAGCTTTCTTT.

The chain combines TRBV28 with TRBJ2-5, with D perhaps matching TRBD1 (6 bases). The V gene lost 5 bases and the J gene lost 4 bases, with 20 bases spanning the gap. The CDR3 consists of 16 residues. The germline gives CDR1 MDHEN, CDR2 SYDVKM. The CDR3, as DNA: TGTGCCAGCAGTGCCCATGGGGCTGGCAGGGGAGAGACCCAGTACTTC. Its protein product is CASSAHGAGRGETQYF.

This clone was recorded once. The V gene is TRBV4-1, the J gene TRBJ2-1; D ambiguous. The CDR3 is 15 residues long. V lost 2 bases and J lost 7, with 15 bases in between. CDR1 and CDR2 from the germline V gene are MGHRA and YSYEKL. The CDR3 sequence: CASSQSIGPWNEQFF. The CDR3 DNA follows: TGCGCCAGCAGCCAAAGCATCGGACCCTGGAATGAGCAGTTCTTC.

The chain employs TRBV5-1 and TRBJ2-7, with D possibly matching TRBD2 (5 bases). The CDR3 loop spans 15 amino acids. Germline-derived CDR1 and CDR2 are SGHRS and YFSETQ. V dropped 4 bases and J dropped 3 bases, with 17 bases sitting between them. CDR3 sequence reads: CASSPSPSTLYEQYF. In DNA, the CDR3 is TGCGCCAGCAGCCCGTCCCCTAGCACCCTCTACGAGCAGTACTTC.

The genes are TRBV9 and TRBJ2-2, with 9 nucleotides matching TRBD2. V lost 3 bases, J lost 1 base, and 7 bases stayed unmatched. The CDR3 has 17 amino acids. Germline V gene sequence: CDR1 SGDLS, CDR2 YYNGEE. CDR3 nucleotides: TGTGCCAGCAGCGAAAAAGCGGGAGGCAGGAACACCGGGGAGCTGTTTTTT. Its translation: CASSEKAGGRNTGELFF.

For the CDR3, the DNA is TGTGCCAGCAGTGCTCGGACACGGTCGGTGGGGGAGCAGTACTTC. Translation: CASSARTRSVGEQYF. This chain joins TRBV6-1 and TRBJ2-7; possible D gene TRBD1, 5 bases. CDR1 is MNHNS and CDR2 is SASEGT in the germline V gene. This CDR3 contains 15 residues. The V end lost 4 bases, the J end lost 7 bases, and 20 bases lay between the germline ends.

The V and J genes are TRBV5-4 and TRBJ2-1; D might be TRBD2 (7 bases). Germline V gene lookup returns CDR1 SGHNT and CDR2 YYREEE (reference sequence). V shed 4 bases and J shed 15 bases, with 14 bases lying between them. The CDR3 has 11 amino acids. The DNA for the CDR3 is TGTGCCAGCAGCCGGGGGGCGGAGTCGTTCTTC. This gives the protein CASSRGAESFF. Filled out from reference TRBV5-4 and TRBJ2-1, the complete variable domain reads ETGVTQSPTHLIKTRGQQVTLRCSSQSGHNTVSWYQQALGQGPQFIFQYYREEENGRGNFPPRFSGLQFPNYSSELNVNALELDDSALYLCASSRGAESFFGPGTRLTVL.

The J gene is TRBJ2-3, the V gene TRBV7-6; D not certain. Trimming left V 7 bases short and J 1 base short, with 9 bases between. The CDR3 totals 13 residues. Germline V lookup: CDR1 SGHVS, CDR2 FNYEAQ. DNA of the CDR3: TGTGCCAGCACCCTCGGGCGCACAGATACGCAGTATTTT. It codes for CASTLGRTDTQYF.

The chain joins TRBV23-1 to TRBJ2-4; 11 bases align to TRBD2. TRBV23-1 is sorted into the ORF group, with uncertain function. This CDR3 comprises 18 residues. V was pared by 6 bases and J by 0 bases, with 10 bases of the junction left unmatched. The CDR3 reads CASSAGLAELGAKNIQYF. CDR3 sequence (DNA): TGCGCCAGCAGCGCGGGACTAGCGGAACTTGGAGCCAAAAACATTCAGTACTTC.

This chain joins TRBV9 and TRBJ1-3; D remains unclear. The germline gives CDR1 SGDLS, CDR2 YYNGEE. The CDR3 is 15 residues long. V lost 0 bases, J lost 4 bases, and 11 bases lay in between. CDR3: CASSVEEGFGNTIYF. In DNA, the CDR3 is TGTGCCAGCAGCGTAGAGGAGGGTTTCGGAAACACCATATATTTT.

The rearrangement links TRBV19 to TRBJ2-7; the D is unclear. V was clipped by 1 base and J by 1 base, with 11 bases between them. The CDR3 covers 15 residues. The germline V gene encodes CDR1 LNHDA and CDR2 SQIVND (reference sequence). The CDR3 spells CASSIGARRSYEQYF. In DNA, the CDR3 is TGTGCCAGTAGTATAGGGGCACGGCGGTCCTACGAGCAGTACTTC.

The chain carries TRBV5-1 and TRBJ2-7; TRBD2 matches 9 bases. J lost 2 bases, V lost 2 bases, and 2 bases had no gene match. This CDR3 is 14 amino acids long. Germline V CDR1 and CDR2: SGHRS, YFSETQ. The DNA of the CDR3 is TGCGCCAGCAGCTTATCTAGCGGGACCTACGAGCAGTACTTC. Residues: CASSLSSGTYEQYF.

The CDR3 sequence: CASSLTRDGEQYF. The CDR3 region has the DNA TGTGCCAGCAGCTTGACTAGGGATGGCGAGCAGTACTTC. The J gene is TRBJ2-7, the V gene TRBV13, with D possibly TRBD2 on 6 matching bases. This CDR3 comprises 13 residues. The germline V gene encodes CDR1 PRHDT and CDR2 FYEKMQ (reference sequence). V lost 3 bases and J lost 6, with 12 bases in between.

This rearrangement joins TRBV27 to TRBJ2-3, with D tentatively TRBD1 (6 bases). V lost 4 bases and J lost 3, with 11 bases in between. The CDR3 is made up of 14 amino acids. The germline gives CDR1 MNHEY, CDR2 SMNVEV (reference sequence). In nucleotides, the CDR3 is TGTGCCAGCAGTTCAGGGGAATGGACAGATACGCAGTATTTT. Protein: CASSSGEWTDTQYF.

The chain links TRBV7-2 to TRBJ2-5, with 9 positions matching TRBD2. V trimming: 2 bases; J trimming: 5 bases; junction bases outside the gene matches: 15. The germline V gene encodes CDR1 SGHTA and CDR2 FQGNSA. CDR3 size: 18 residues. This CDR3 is CASSLSLGAGGPGETQYF. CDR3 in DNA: TGTGCCAGCAGCTTATCATTAGGTGCGGGAGGGCCGGGGGAGACCCAGTACTTC.

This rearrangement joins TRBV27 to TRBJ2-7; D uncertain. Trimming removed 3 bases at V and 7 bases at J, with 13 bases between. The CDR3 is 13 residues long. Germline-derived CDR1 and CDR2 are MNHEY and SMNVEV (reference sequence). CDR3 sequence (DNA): TGTGCCAGCAGTTTTCGCGGTGTGGGGGAGCAGTACTTC. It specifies CASSFRGVGEQYF.

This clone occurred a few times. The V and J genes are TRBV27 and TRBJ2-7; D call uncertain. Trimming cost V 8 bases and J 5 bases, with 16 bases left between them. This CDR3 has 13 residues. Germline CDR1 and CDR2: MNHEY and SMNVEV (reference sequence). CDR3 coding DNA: TGTGCCAGCGTAGCCCCCGACGGCCACGAGCAGTACTTC. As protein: CASVAPDGHEQYF.

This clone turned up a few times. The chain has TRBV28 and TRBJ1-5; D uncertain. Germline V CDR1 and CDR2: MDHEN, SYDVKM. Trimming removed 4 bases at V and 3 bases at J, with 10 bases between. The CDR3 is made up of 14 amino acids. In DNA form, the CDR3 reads TGTGCCAGCAGTTACCAGGTTTCCAATCAGCCCCAGCATTTT. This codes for CASSYQVSNQPQHF.

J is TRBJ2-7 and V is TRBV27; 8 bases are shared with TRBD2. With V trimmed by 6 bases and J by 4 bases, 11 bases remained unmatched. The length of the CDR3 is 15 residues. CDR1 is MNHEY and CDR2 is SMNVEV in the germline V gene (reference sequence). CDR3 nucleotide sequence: TGTGCCAGCAGGCCGGTAGCGGGAACTCTATACGAGCAGTACTTC. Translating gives CASRPVAGTLYEQYF.

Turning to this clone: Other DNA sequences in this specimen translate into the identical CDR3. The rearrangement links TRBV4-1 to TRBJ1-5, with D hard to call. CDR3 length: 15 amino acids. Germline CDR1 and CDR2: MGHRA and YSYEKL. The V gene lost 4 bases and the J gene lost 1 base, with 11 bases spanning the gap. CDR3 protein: CASSLRDGSNQPQHF. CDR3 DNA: TGCGCCAGCAGCCTCCGGGATGGGAGCAATCAGCCCCAGCATTTT.

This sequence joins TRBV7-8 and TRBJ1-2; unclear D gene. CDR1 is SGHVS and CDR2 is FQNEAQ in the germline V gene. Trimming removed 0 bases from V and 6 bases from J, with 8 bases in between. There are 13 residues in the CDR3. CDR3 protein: CASSLALLDGYTF. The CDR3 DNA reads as TGTGCCAGCAGCTTAGCGCTGCTGGATGGCTACACCTTC.

The CDR3 spells CASSLGSAGGIYNEQFF. Here the CDR3 DNA reads TGTGCCAGCAGCTTAGGTAGTGCGGGAGGTATCTACAATGAGCAGTTCTTC. This rearrangement joins TRBV7-9 to TRBJ2-1; 8 bases agree with TRBD2. Germline CDR1 and CDR2: SEHNR and FQNEAQ (reference sequence). CDR3 size: 17 residues. J gave up 3 bases and V 1 base, and 8 bases lay outside the gene matches.